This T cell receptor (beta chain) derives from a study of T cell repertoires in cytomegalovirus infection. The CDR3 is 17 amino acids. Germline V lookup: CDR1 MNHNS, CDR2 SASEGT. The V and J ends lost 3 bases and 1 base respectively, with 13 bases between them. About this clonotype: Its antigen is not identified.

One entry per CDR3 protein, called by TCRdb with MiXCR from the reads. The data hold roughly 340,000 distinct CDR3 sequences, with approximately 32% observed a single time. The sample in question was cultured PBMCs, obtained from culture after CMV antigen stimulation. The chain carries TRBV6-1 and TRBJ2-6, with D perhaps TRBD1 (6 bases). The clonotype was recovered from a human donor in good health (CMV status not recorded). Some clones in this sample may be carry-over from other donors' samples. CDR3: CASSERQVGSGANVLTF. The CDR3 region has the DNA TGTGCCAGCAGTGAGCGACAGGTTGGGTCTGGGGCCAACGTCCTGACTTTC.